These T cell receptor beta chains were read from a single sample in a study of identical twins. TCRdb analysed the 5' RACE reads with MiXCR anew, one entry per CDR3 protein. The data show around 450,000 distinct CDR3 sequences, about 14% seen once. This same sample was also taken into another study, of yellow fever vaccine responses in identical twins.

The sequencing input was CD4+ T cells sorted from blood. These receptors originate from a woman under 30 in good health. The CDR3 runs from the conserved cysteine through the conserved F or W. A D gene is named only where the DNA matches it firmly. Some rows have no size entry. The others give once, few or many, or a class for an expanded clone.

j_call d_call clone_size v_call cdr3_nt cdr3_aa
TRBJ2-5 TRBD2 - TRBV28 TGTGCCAGCACCTCCCCCAGCGGGAGGGGAGAGACCCAGTACTTC CASTSPSGRGETQYF
TRBJ2-5 - - TRBV10-3 TGTGCCATCAGTGAGTCTAGACAAGAGACCCAGTACTTC CAISESRQETQYF
TRBJ2-5 - - TRBV7-2 TGTGCCAGCAGCTTAGTCCCTGTTTGGGAGACCCAGTACTTC CASSLVPVWETQYF
TRBJ2-5 TRBD1 few TRBV12-3/TRBV12-4 TGTGCCAGCAGTTTAGGCAGGGGGCACGGAGAGACCCAGTACTTC CASSLGRGHGETQYF
TRBJ1-3 TRBD1 - TRBV20-1 TGCAGTGGAACAGGGGGCATCGCTGGAAACACCATATATTTT CSGTGGIAGNTIYF
TRBJ2-2 TRBD1 - TRBV27 TGTGCCAGCAGTTTATCGCGTTTCGGGACAGGGGCCCCCGGGGAGCTGTTTTTT CASSLSRFGTGAPGELFF
TRBJ2-5 TRBD2 - TRBV11-2 TGTGCCAGCAGGAGCGGGGGGGCGAAAGAGACCCAGTACTTC CASRSGGAKETQYF
TRBJ2-7 TRBD1 - TRBV7-2 TGTGCCAGCAGCGGACTGGGACAGGGATACGAGCAGTACTTC CASSGLGQGYEQYF
TRBJ2-5 TRBD2 many TRBV28 TGTGCCAGCAGTTCTAGCGGGAGGAAGGAGACCCAGTACTTC CASSSSGRKETQYF
TRBJ2-7 TRBD2 - TRBV28 TGTGCCAGCAGTCCTACCAGGGCGGGAGTCAACGAGCAGTACTTC CASSPTRAGVNEQYF
TRBJ1-5 - few TRBV20-1 TGCAGTGCTAGATCGGGGGTAAATCAGCCCCAGCATTTT CSARSGVNQPQHF
TRBJ2-7 TRBD1 once TRBV6-1 TGTGCCAGCAGTGTAACAGGGGCTAACACCTACGAGCAGTACTTC CASSVTGANTYEQYF
TRBJ2-3 TRBD2 few TRBV10-3 TGTGCCACTCTAAGCGGTCTAGCGGGGGGTAGCACAGATACGCAGTATTTT CATLSGLAGGSTDTQYF
TRBJ2-7 - few TRBV5-1 TGCGCCAGCAGCCCAATCAGGGGTATCCATGGGAACGAGCAGTACTTC CASSPIRGIHGNEQYF
TRBJ1-5 TRBD1 few TRBV5-6 TGTGCCAGCAGCCTCAGAAGAAGGGACAGGGATAGCAATCAGCCCCAGCATTTT CASSLRRRDRDSNQPQHF
TRBJ1-2 TRBD1 few TRBV28 TGTGCCAGCAGCCAACAGGGGGGCGGCTACACCTTC CASSQQGGGYTF
TRBJ2-7 - many TRBV20-1 TGCAGTGCTCCTAACGTTGCAGCTAGGGGAGACGAGCAGTACTTC CSAPNVAARGDEQYF
TRBJ2-7 - - TRBV28 TGTGCCAGCTCCGGTCAAAGAGGGATTACCTACGAGCAGTACTTC CASSGQRGITYEQYF
TRBJ2-1 TRBD2 - TRBV15 TGTGCCACCAGCCCAGTTGGGGGAGGGGCCTACAATGAGCAGTTCTTC CATSPVGGGAYNEQFF
TRBJ2-7 TRBD2 - TRBV3-1 TGTACCAGCACCCTCTCCGGGCTAGCGGGAGGGCCTTGGTCCTACGAGCAGTACTTC CTSTLSGLAGGPWSYEQYF
TRBJ2-3 - once TRBV6-5 TGTGCCAGCAGTTACGGGCTAATCTCAGATACGCAGTATTTT CASSYGLISDTQYF
TRBJ2-1 - many TRBV5-1 TGCGCCAGCAGCTTGTTGGGATCGGGTCACAATGAGCAGTTCTTC CASSLLGSGHNEQFF
TRBJ2-3 TRBD1 - TRBV7-8 TGTGCCAGCAGCCCTACAGGGGGCGTAAATACGCAGTATTTT CASSPTGGVNTQYF